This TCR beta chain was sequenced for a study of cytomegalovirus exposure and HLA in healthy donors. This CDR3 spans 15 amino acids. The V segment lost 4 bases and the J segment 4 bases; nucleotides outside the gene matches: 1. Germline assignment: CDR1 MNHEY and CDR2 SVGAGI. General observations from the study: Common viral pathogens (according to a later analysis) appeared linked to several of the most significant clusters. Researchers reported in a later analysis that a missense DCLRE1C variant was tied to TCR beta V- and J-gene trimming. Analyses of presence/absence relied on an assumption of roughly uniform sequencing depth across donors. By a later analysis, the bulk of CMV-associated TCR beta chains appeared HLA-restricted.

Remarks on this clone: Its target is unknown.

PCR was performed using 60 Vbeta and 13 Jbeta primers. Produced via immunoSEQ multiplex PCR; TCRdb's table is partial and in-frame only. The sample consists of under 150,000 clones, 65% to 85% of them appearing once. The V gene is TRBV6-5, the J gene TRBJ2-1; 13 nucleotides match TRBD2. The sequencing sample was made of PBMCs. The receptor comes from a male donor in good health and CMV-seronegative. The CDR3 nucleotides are TGTGCCAGCAGTTCGGGACTAGCGGGATACAATGAGCAGTTCTTC. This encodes CASSSGLAGYNEQFF.